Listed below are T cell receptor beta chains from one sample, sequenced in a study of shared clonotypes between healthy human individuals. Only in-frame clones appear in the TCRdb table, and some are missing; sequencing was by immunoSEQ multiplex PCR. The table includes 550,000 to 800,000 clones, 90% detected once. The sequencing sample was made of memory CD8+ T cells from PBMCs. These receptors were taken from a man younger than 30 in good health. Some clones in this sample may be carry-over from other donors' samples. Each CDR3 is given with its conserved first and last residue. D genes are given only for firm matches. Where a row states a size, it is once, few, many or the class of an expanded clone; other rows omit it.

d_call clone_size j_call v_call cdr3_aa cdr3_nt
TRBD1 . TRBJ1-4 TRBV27 CATFVATGPNEKLFF TGTGCCACCTTCGTGGCGACAGGGCCTAATGAAAAACTGTTTTTT
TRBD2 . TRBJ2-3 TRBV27 CASTSGGSTDTQYF TGTGCCAGCACCTCGGGGGGAAGCACAGATACGCAGTATTTT
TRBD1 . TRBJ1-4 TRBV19 CASSILLGTGPNEKLFF TGTGCCAGTAGTATCCTTTTGGGGACAGGGCCAAATGAAAAACTGTTTTTT
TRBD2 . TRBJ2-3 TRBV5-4 CASSRPIRLAGGTDTQYF TGTGCCAGCAGCCGCCCCATTAGACTAGCGGGAGGCACAGATACGCAGTATTTT
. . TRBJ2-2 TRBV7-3 CASSSHWGNTGELFF TGTGCCAGCAGCTCGCATTGGGGGAACACCGGGGAGCTGTTTTTT
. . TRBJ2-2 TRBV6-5 CASSYSITWAGELFF TGTGCCAGCAGTTACTCGATTACGTGGGCCGGGGAGCTGTTTTTT
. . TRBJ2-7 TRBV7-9 CASSLVGSAKLYEQYF TGTGCCAGCAGCTTAGTAGGGTCCGCAAAGCTCTACGAGCAGTACTTC
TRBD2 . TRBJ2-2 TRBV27 CASSLFGRYANTGELFF TGTGCCAGCAGTTTGTTCGGGAGGTACGCGAACACCGGGGAGCTGTTTTTT
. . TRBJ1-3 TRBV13 CASSSGTSSGNTIYF TGTGCCAGCAGCTCCGGGACCAGCTCTGGAAACACCATATATTTT
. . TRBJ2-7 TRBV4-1 CASSHQSGVGLSYEQYF TGCGCCAGCAGCCATCAATCAGGAGTTGGTCTTTCCTACGAGCAGTACTTC
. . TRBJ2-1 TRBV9 CASSETYNEQFF TGTGCCAGCAGCGAAACATACAATGAGCAGTTCTTC
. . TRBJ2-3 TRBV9 CASSTPPRGAGPKTDTQYF TGTGCCAGCAGCACCCCCCCTCGGGGCGCGGGACCAAAAACAGATACGCAGTATTTT
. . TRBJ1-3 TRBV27 CASSFRGSSGNTIYF TGTGCCAGCAGTTTCCGGGGTAGCTCTGGAAACACCATATATTTT
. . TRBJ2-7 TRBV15 CATSRGGTGHGLAVTQGYF TGTGCCACCAGCAGAGGTGGGACAGGGCACGGACTAGCGGTCACACAAGGGTACTTC
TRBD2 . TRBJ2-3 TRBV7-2 CASSQGLVVLRDTQYF TGTGCCAGCAGCCAGGGACTAGTGGTACTGCGAGATACGCAGTATTTT
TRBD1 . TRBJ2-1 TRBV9 CASSWTGGYNEQFF TGTGCCAGCAGCTGGACAGGGGGCTACAATGAGCAGTTCTTC
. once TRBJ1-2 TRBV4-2 CASSQDWQGFNYGYTF TGTGCCAGCAGCCAAGATTGGCAGGGATTTAACTATGGCTACACCTTC
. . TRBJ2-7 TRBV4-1 CASSQEPHGAYEQYF TGCGCCAGCAGCCAAGAACCCCACGGGGCCTACGAGCAGTACTTC
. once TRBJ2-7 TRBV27 CASSLTGVVYEQYF TGTGCCAGCTCGCTGACGGGAGTCGTTTACGAGCAGTACTTC
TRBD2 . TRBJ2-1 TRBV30 CAWSASSGTEQFF TGTGCCTGGAGTGCCTCTAGCGGGACTGAGCAGTTCTTC
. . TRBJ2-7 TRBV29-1 CSVGVSGNSSYEQYF TGCAGCGTTGGGGTTAGCGGAAATTCCTCCTACGAGCAGTACTTC
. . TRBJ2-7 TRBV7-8 CASSLKSSYEQYF TGTGCCAGCAGCTTGAAGAGCTCCTACGAGCAGTACTTC
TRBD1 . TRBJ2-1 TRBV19 CASSFGTGWLSNEQFF TGTGCCAGTAGTTTTGGGACAGGGTGGTTAAGCAATGAGCAGTTCTTC
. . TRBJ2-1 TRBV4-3 CASSHGLIDNEQFF TGCGCCAGCAGCCACGGACTTATAGACAATGAGCAGTTCTTC
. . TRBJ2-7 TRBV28 CASSLGPETYEQYF TGTGCCAGCAGTTTAGGGCCCGAAACCTACGAGCAGTACTTC
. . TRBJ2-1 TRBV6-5 CASSLGRLSYNEQFF TGTGCCAGCAGTTTGGGTCGCCTCTCCTACAATGAGCAGTTCTTC
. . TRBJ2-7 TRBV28 CASSPTGVYEQYF TGTGCCAGCAGTCCCACGGGGGTGTACGAGCAGTACTTC
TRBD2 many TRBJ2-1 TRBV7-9 CASPERDLFF TGTGCCAGCCCCGAGCGGGATCTGTTCTTC
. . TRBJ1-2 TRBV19 CASSKGWGRDYGYTF TGTGCCAGTAGTAAGGGATGGGGGCGCGACTATGGCTACACCTTC
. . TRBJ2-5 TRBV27 CASSSLSLAGPQETQYF TGTGCCAGCAGTTCTTTAAGCTTGGCAGGACCACAAGAGACCCAGTACTTC
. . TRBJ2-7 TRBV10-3 CAISEGTAGAYEQYF TGTGCCATCAGTGAAGGAACGGCAGGGGCCTACGAGCAGTACTTC
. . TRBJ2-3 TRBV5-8 CASSPAGDTDTQYF TGTGCCAGCAGCCCGGCGGGCGACACAGATACGCAGTATTTT
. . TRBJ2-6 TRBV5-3 CARSRPRPYSGANVLTF TGTGCCAGAAGCCGTCCCAGGCCCTACTCTGGGGCCAACGTCCTGACTTTC
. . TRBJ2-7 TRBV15 CATSRLPQPAYEQYF TGTGCCACCAGCAGACTCCCACAGCCGGCTTACGAGCAGTACTTC
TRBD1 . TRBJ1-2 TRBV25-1 CASATTGNYGYTF TGTGCCAGCGCCACGACAGGGAACTATGGCTACACCTTC
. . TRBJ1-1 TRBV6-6 CASGMGGHTEAFF TGTGCCAGCGGTATGGGGGGGCACACTGAAGCTTTCTTT
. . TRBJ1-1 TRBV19 CASSSGGARTEAFF TGTGCCAGTAGCTCCGGCGGGGCGAGGACTGAAGCTTTCTTT
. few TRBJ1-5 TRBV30 CAWSAGKVQPQHF TGTGCCTGGTCTGCTGGGAAAGTTCAGCCCCAGCATTTT
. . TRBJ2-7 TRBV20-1 CSASFGYEQYF TGCAGTGCTAGTTTTGGCTACGAGCAGTACTTC
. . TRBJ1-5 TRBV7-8 CASSLGKDPRHRNQPQHF TGTGCCAGCAGCTTAGGAAAGGACCCCCGTCATCGCAATCAGCCCCAGCATTTT
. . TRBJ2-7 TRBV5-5 CASSFQGLTAYEQYF TGTGCCAGCAGCTTCCAGGGGCTTACAGCCTACGAGCAGTACTTC
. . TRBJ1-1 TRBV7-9 CASSSREARPHTEAFF TGTGCCAGCAGCTCCCGCGAGGCCAGGCCACACACTGAAGCTTTCTTT
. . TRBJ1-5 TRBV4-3 CASSPWGAVDQPQHF TGCGCCAGCAGCCCCTGGGGGGCAGTTGATCAGCCCCAGCATTTT
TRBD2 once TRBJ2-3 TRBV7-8 CASSRTSGRFPDTQYF TGTGCCAGCAGCCGGACTAGCGGGAGATTTCCAGATACGCAGTATTTT
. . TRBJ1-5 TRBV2 CASSGGILQPQHF TGTGCCAGCAGTGGAGGGATTCTTCAGCCCCAGCATTTT
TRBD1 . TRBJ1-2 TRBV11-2 CASSLGQGYGYTF TGTGCCAGCAGCTTAGGACAGGGGTATGGCTACACCTTC
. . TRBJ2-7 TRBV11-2 CASSSRASGIEAYEQYF TGTGCCAGCAGCTCCCGGGCCTCGGGGATAGAGGCCTACGAGCAGTACTTC
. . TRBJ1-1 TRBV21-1 CASSKVRNRGLKAEAFF TGTGCCAGCAGCAAAGTCAGAAACAGGGGGCTAAAGGCTGAAGCTTTCTTT
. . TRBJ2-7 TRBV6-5 CASSYSSTAYEQYF TGTGCCAGCAGTTACTCGTCGACGGCTTACGAGCAGTACTTC
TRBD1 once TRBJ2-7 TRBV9 CASSQGASYEQYF TGTGCCAGCAGCCAGGGGGCCTCCTACGAGCAGTACTTC
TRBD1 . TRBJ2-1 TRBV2 CASNTGGAYNEQFF TGTGCCAGCAATACAGGGGGCGCCTACAATGAGCAGTTCTTC
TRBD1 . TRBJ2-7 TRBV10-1 CASSESYRGREQYF TGCGCCAGCAGTGAGTCCTACAGGGGCCGAGAGCAGTACTTC
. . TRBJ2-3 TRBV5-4 CASGHGTISSTDTQYF TGTGCCAGCGGCCACGGGACCATCTCTAGCACAGATACGCAGTATTTT